The 15 T cell receptor beta chains below all came from one sample that was sequenced in a study of blood T cell repertoires in COVID-19. Sequencing used immunoSEQ multiplex PCR; TCRdb keeps in-frame clones, though not all of them. The sample lists 250,000 or so clones, 75% to 90% occurring once. The specimen sequenced was PBMCs or T cells enriched from blood (not recorded which). Receptors originate from a woman in her thirties or forties who had been exposed to COVID-19.

The chain is built from TRBV28 and TRBJ1-1; 8 bases match TRBD1. CDR1 is MDHEN and CDR2 is SYDVKM in the germline V gene. The J segment lost 4 bases and the V segment lost 3 bases, leaving 4 bases of the junction unmatched. This CDR3 region has 14 residues. The CDR3 protein is CASSFQGAVTEAFF. The CDR3 DNA is TGTGCCAGCAGTTTTCAGGGGGCGGTCACTGAAGCTTTCTTT.

This clone was recorded once. The V and J genes are TRBV5-5 and TRBJ1-2; D ambiguous. This CDR3 has 15 residues. V was trimmed by 4 bases and J by 8 bases, leaving 21 bases between them. Per the germline V gene, CDR1 is SGHKS and CDR2 is YYEKEE (reference sequence). The CDR3 spells CASSLSSTAVEGYTF. CDR3 bases: TGTGCCAGCAGCCTATCGTCCACCGCGGTCGAGGGCTACACCTTC.

The rearrangement uses TRBV9 and TRBJ1-2; D call uncertain. V was cut by 0 bases and J by 2 bases, with 8 bases left in between. CDR3 length: 14 residues. Germline V gene sequence: CDR1 SGDLS, CDR2 YYNGEE. CDR3 sequence reads: CASSVGPGNYGYTF. Written as DNA, the CDR3 is TGTGCCAGCAGCGTAGGCCCAGGCAACTATGGCTACACCTTC. The whole variable domain, remainder taken from reference TRBV9 and TRBJ1-2, is DSGVTQTPKHLITATGQRVTLRCSPRSGDLSVYWYQQSLDQGLQFLIQYYNGEERAKGNILERFSAQQFPDLHSELNLSSLELGDSALYFCASSVGPGNYGYTFGSGTRLTVV.

This rearrangement joins TRBV7-9 to TRBJ1-1, with 7 bases fitting TRBD1. J was trimmed by 1 base and V by 5 bases; bases with no gene match: 1. The V gene's germline CDR1 is SEHNR and CDR2 FQNEAQ (reference sequence). The CDR3 length is 13 residues. The CDR3 coding sequence is TGTGCCAGCAGCCGGGACAGGAACACTGAAGCTTTCTTT. The encoded protein is CASSRDRNTEAFF.

The rearrangement links TRBV7-2 to TRBJ2-3; D is unclear. There are 16 residues in the CDR3. V lost 5 bases, J lost 1 base, and 16 bases lay in between. Germline assignment: CDR1 SGHTA and CDR2 FQGNSA. For the CDR3, the DNA is TGTGCCAGCAGCCTACTTTTGCCCCGGGGCACAGATACGCAGTATTTT. This translates into CASSLLLPRGTDTQYF.

J is TRBJ1-1 and V is TRBV7-2; no firm D call. This CDR3 has 14 amino acids. V was shortened by 7 bases and J by 0 bases, with 12 bases between the two germline ends. Germline V gives CDR1 SGHTA, CDR2 FQGNSA. The chain's CDR3 is CASTFWGVNTEAFF. Written as DNA, the CDR3 is TGTGCCAGCACCTTCTGGGGAGTGAACACTGAAGCTTTCTTT.

The chain couples TRBV7-2 to TRBJ1-1; a weak D match, TRBD1 (6 bases). V shed 5 bases and J shed 1 base, with 14 bases lying between them. CDR3 size: 15 residues. The germline CDR1 and CDR2 sequences are SGHTA and FQGNSA. This CDR3 is CASSHDRSKNTEAFF. In nucleotides, the CDR3 is TGTGCCAGCAGCCATGACAGGTCCAAGAACACTGAAGCTTTCTTT. Full variable domain (missing parts from reference TRBV7-2 and TRBJ1-1): GAGVSQSPSNKVTEKGKDVELRCDPISGHTALYWYRQSLGQGLEFLIYFQGNSAPDKSGLPSDRFSAERTGGSVSTLTIQRTQQEDSAVYLCASSHDRSKNTEAFFGQGTRLTVV.

The chain links TRBV5-1 to TRBJ1-2; 8 bases are shared with TRBD1. This CDR3 contains 15 residues. Germline trimming cut 0 bases from V and 2 bases from J; bases unmatched to any gene: 3. Germline loops: CDR1 SGHRS, CDR2 YFSETQ. The CDR3 sequence: CASSLAGGKNYGYTF. CDR3 sequence (DNA): TGCGCCAGCAGCTTGGCAGGGGGCAAGAACTATGGCTACACCTTC.

This sequence joins TRBV7-7 and TRBJ2-5; 8 bases agree with TRBD1. Germline trimming cut 5 bases from V and 1 base from J; bases unmatched to any gene: 9. This CDR3 comprises 16 residues. The V gene's germline CDR1 is SSHAT and CDR2 FNYEAQ (reference sequence). CDR3 sequence: CASSHLGQGSQETQYF. The CDR3 region has the DNA TGTGCCAGCAGCCACCTCGGACAGGGTAGCCAAGAGACCCAGTACTTC.

V gene TRBV28 combines with J gene TRBJ2-2; possibly TRBD1 for D (5 bases). V lost 6 bases and J lost 4, with 9 bases in between. Germline CDR1 is MDHEN and CDR2 is SYDVKM. The CDR3 loop spans 13 amino acids. This chain's CDR3 is CASRPDSTGELFF. The DNA for the CDR3 is TGTGCCAGCAGACCAGACAGCACCGGGGAGCTGTTTTTT. The full variable domain, its missing parts supplied by reference TRBV28 and TRBJ2-2, is DVKVTQSSRYLVKRTGEKVFLECVQDMDHENMFWYRQDPGLGLRLIYFSYDVKMKEKGDIPEGYSVSREKKERFSLILESASTNQTSMYLCASRPDSTGELFFGEGSRLTVL.

The chain employs TRBV16 and TRBJ1-6; tentative D call: TRBD1 (6 bases). The CDR3 runs 12 residues. V lost 8 bases and J lost 10, with 12 bases in between. From germline, CDR1 is KGHSY and CDR2 FQNENV. This CDR3 is CASGGGESPLHF. The CDR3, as DNA: TGTGCCAGCGGGGGCGGAGAGTCACCCCTCCACTTT.

The V call is TRBV5-1, the J call TRBJ2-1; D is perhaps TRBD2 (6 bases). Germline CDR1 reads SGHRS; CDR2 reads YFSETQ. Deletions cut 1 base from V and 8 bases from J, with 13 bases between. CDR3 length: 14 amino acids. Here the CDR3 DNA reads TGCGCCAGCAGCTTGCTCGGGGGATGGGATGAGCAGTTCTTC. It is translated as CASSLLGGWDEQFF.

The genes are TRBV12-3 or TRBV12-4 and TRBJ1-5; possible D gene TRBD1, 6 bases. Trimming took off 7 bases at V and 3 bases at J, with 10 bases between the two ends. This CDR3 is built from 13 residues. CDR3 nucleotide sequence: TGTGCCAGCAAAACAGGGTACAATCAGCCCCAGCATTTT. Its translation is CASKTGYNQPQHF.

The V call is TRBV7-2, the J call TRBJ2-5; 8 nucleotides match TRBD2. CDR1 is SGHTA and CDR2 is FQGNSA in the germline V gene. The CDR3 runs to 18 residues. With V trimmed by 1 base and J by 2 bases, 12 bases remained unmatched. DNA of the CDR3: TGTGCCAGCAGCTTAGAGAGTCTAGGCGGGGGGCATCAAGAGACCCAGTACTTC. Translated: CASSLESLGGGHQETQYF. Based on the CDR3 plus reference TRBV7-2 and TRBJ2-5, the full variable domain is GAGVSQSPSNKVTEKGKDVELRCDPISGHTALYWYRQSLGQGLEFLIYFQGNSAPDKSGLPSDRFSAERTGGSVSTLTIQRTQQEDSAVYLCASSLESLGGGHQETQYFGPGTRLLVL.

J is TRBJ2-7 and V is TRBV18; a possible D gene is TRBD2 (6 bases). This CDR3 comprises 14 residues. V was clipped by 1 base and J by 2 bases, with 9 bases between them. Germline assignment: CDR1 KGHSH and CDR2 LQKENI. This CDR3 reads CASSPRAGTYEQYV. DNA for the CDR3: TGTGCCAGCTCACCACGGGCGGGAACCTACGAGCAGTACGTC.